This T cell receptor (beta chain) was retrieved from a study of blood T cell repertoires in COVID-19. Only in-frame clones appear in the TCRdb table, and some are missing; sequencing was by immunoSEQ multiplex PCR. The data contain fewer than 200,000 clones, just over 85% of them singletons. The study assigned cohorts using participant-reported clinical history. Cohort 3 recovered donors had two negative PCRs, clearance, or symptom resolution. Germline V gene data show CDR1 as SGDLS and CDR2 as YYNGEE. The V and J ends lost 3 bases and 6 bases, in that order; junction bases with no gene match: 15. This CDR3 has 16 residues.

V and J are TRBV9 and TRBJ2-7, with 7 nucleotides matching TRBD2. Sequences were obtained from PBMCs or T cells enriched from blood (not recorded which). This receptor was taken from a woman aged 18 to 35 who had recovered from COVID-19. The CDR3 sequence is CASSESGTTVMGEQYF. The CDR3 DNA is TGTGCCAGCAGCGAATCCGGGACTACCGTTATGGGCGAGCAGTACTTC. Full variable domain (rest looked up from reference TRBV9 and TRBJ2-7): DSGVTQTPKHLITATGQRVTLRCSPRSGDLSVYWYQQSLDQGLQFLIQYYNGEERAKGNILERFSAQQFPDLHSELNLSSLELGDSALYFCASSESGTTVMGEQYFGPGTRLTVT.